This T cell receptor (beta chain) was sequenced for a study of T cells in Graves' hyperthyroidism and ophthalmopathy. Study at large: Peripheral blood specimens were obtained at initial diagnosis, prior to any treatment.

The source material, RNA transcripts, was used to amplify TCR beta CDR3 regions. A first-round RT-PCR of the TCR CDR3 used the HTBI primer set. MiXCR was run by TCRdb on the multiplex PCR reads, yielding one entry per CDR3 protein. The table lists a few hundred thousand distinct CDR3 sequences, approximately 14% of them singletons. This clonotype was recorded many times. The antigen remains undetermined. Overall study results and limits: Ophthalmopathy got predicted by the model a median approximately 6.4 months before its onset.

Orbital computed tomography and thyroid ultrasound, together with serum TRAb and thyroxine and clinical symptoms, were used for diagnoses. Germline V gives CDR1 SGHAT, CDR2 FQNNGV. V lost 4 bases to trimming and J lost 5 bases; unmatched junction nucleotides: 1. This CDR3 comprises 15 residues. The genes are TRBV11-2 and TRBJ2-2; 13 bases agree with TRBD2. The source material was blood. This receptor was taken from a woman aged 40 to 50 with Graves' ophthalmopathy. The CDR3 sequence is CASSSGLAGTGELFF. CDR3 nucleotides: TGTGCCAGCAGCTCGGGACTAGCGGGGACCGGGGAGCTGTTTTTT.